The clone carrying this T cell receptor delta chain was seen a few times. Antigen specificity is unknown. The template was reverse-transcribed extracted RNA. Multiplex PCR used pooled V-gene forward primers and a constant-region reverse primer to amplify CDR3s. TCRdb applied CATT to the multiplex PCR reads for clone calling. The sample contains about 75,000 delta-chain clones, about 38% of which appear only once. The data stem from a study of Vδ1+ human thymocytes. The CDR3 has 18 residues. Germline CDR1 and CDR2: TSWWSYY and QGS. Trimming at V came to 7 bases and at J to 0 bases, leaving 14 bases not matched to a gene. General study points: Highly polyclonal TRG and TRD repertoires with Gaussian CDR3 length distributions appeared in thymus. Bulk repertoire data may be misinterpreted because of unexpected Vdelta2 sequences.

This rearrangement joins TRDV1 to TRDJ1; 10 nucleotides align to TRDD3. The sample consisted of Vdelta1+ gamma-delta thymocytes from the thymus. The subset was: FACS-sorted CD3+ TCRalphabeta- TCRVdelta1+ TCRVdelta2- thymocytes. The TCR was taken from a boy in the first two years of life who had congenital heart surgery. The CDR3 bases are TGTGCTCTTGTACTCTCGCCCTACTGGGGGATGGACACCGATAAACTCATCTTT. The encoded protein is CALVLSPYWGMDTDKLIF.